This is a list of T cell receptor beta chains from one sample in a study of T cell responses to AZD1222 COVID-19 vaccine. TCRdb's table, derived via immunoSEQ multiplex PCR, lists solely in-frame clones and lacks some. The table shows under 95,000 clones, with 75% to 90% occurring only once. Sequencing was performed on peripheral blood, taken 28 days after the second AZD1222 dose. The receptors were gathered from an adult who received the AZD1222 COVID-19 vaccine. The CDR3 runs from the conserved cysteine through the conserved F or W. A D gene is named only where the DNA matches it firmly. Clone size is shown for a subset of rows, as once, few, many or a class of expanded clone.

j_gene | v_gene | len | d_gene | abundance | CDR3aa | CDR3nt
TRBJ1-5 | TRBV11-2 | 12 | NA | NA | CASSLGQGPQHF | TGTGCCAGCAGCTTAGGTCAGGGACCCCAGCATTTT
TRBJ2-1 | TRBV11-1 | 15 | TRBD1 | NA | CASSRDRGTYNEQFF | TGTGCCAGCAGCCGGGACAGGGGCACCTACAATGAGCAGTTCTTC
TRBJ1-2 | TRBV4-3 | 14 | TRBD1 | NA | CASSPTGAPYGYTF | TGCGCCAGCAGCCCTACAGGGGCGCCCTATGGCTACACCTTC
TRBJ1-1 | TRBV6-2/TRBV6-3 | 11 | NA | once | CASSFGPAAFF | TGTGCCAGCAGTTTTGGTCCGGCAGCTTTCTTT
TRBJ1-1 | TRBV13 | 13 | NA | NA | CASSPQRNTEAFF | TGTGCCAGCAGCCCTCAACGGAACACTGAAGCTTTCTTT
TRBJ2-3 | TRBV7-9 | 13 | NA | NA | CASSRGRTDTQYF | TGTGCCAGCAGCAGAGGGAGGACAGATACGCAGTATTTT
TRBJ1-5 | TRBV7-2 | 13 | NA | NA | CASSLDVNQPQHF | TGTGCCAGCAGCTTAGATGTAAATCAGCCCCAGCATTTT
TRBJ2-7 | TRBV19 | 15 | NA | NA | CASSFGKKASYEQYF | TGTGCCAGTTCTTTCGGCAAGAAGGCCTCCTACGAGCAGTACTTC
TRBJ1-6 | TRBV9 | 16 | NA | few | CASSVAASGGESPLHF | TGTGCCAGCAGCGTAGCCGCCAGCGGGGGCGAGTCACCCCTCCACTTT
TRBJ2-2 | TRBV7-3 | 18 | NA | NA | CASSLSNNLLTGKGELFF | TGTGCCAGCAGCCTCAGCAACAATCTTCTTACAGGGAAGGGGGAGCTGTTTTTT
TRBJ2-2 | TRBV11-2 | 16 | NA | NA | CASSFRTATGDGELFF | TGTGCCAGCAGCTTTAGGACGGCAACCGGGGACGGGGAGCTGTTTTTT
TRBJ1-6 | TRBV28 | 17 | TRBD1 | NA | CASSSTAGTGGTSPLHF | TGTGCCAGCAGTTCGACTGCCGGGACAGGGGGCACGTCACCCCTCCACTTT
TRBJ2-2 | TRBV5-1 | 16 | TRBD1 | NA | CASSRPGTGNTGELFF | TGCGCCAGCAGCAGACCCGGGACAGGGAACACCGGGGAGCTGTTTTTT
TRBJ2-3 | TRBV18 | 11 | NA | NA | CASSPADTQYF | TGTGCCAGCTCACCCGCCGATACGCAGTATTTT
TRBJ1-3 | TRBV5-1 | 15 | NA | NA | CASSLAADSGNTIYF | TGCGCCAGCAGCTTGGCGGCGGACTCTGGAAACACCATATATTTT
TRBJ2-3 | TRBV5-4 | 12 | NA | NA | CASSLAGDTQYF | TGTGCCAGCAGCTTGGCGGGAGATACGCAGTATTTT
TRBJ2-7 | TRBV4-1 | 16 | TRBD1 | NA | CASSPRQGAGSYEQYF | TGCGCCAGCAGCCCTAGACAGGGGGCCGGCTCCTACGAGCAGTACTTC
TRBJ2-5 | TRBV24-1 | 14 | TRBD2 | NA | CATSDWAGGETQYF | TGTGCCACCAGTGATTGGGCGGGGGGAGAGACCCAGTACTTC
TRBJ2-3 | TRBV4-1 | 14 | NA | NA | CASSQEGGIYTQYF | TGCGCCAGCAGCCAAGAGGGTGGGATTTATACGCAGTATTTT
TRBJ1-1 | TRBV28 | 14 | TRBD1 | NA | CASSRQGAAPQAFF | TGTGCCAGCAGTCGTCAGGGGGCAGCGCCACAAGCTTTCTTT
TRBJ2-2 | TRBV19 | 15 | NA | NA | CASSLASRGSGELFF | TGTGCCAGTAGTTTAGCTTCCCGGGGGTCCGGGGAGCTGTTTTTT
TRBJ2-3 | TRBV7-2 | 16 | NA | NA | CASSPWRGGPTDTQYF | TGTGCCAGCAGCCCCTGGAGGGGGGGCCCCACAGATACGCAGTATTTT
TRBJ2-4 | TRBV30 | 13 | NA | NA | CAWSSRAKNIQYF | TGTGCCTGGAGTAGCCGGGCCAAAAACATTCAGTACTTC
TRBJ1-6 | TRBV30 | 13 | TRBD1 | NA | CAWGQEMGSPLHF | TGTGCCTGGGGACAGGAAATGGGTTCACCCCTCCACTTT
TRBJ1-3 | TRBV9 | 16 | NA | NA | CASSVDPGYSGNTIYF | TGTGCCAGCAGCGTAGACCCGGGCTACTCTGGAAACACCATATATTTT
TRBJ1-1 | TRBV19 | 13 | NA | NA | CASSIRENTEAFF | TGTGCCAGTAGTATAAGGGAGAACACTGAAGCTTTCTTT
TRBJ1-6 | TRBV2 | 13 | NA | NA | CASSERTYSPLHF | TGTGCCAGCAGCGAAAGAACCTATTCACCCCTCCACTTT
TRBJ2-3 | TRBV30 | 11 | NA | NA | CAWTPGDTQYF | TGTGCCTGGACTCCTGGGGATACGCAGTATTTT
TRBJ2-7 | TRBV9 | 14 | TRBD2 | NA | CASKTSGVTYEQYF | TGTGCCAGCAAAACTAGCGGGGTGACCTACGAGCAGTACTTC
TRBJ1-5 | TRBV19 | 17 | NA | once | CASSIGRRDIYHQPQHF | TGTGCCAGTAGTATAGGGCGGAGGGATATTTACCATCAGCCCCAGCATTTT
TRBJ1-4 | TRBV7-6 | 14 | NA | NA | CASSWTPTNEKLFF | TGTGCCAGCAGTTGGACGCCAACTAATGAAAAACTGTTTTTT
TRBJ1-6 | TRBV7-3 | 14 | NA | few | CASSLGTSHSPLHF | TGTGCCAGCAGCTTAGGGACGTCCCACTCACCCCTCCACTTT
TRBJ2-7 | TRBV14 | 15 | TRBD1 | NA | CASSQAPRGTHEQYF | TGTGCCAGCAGCCAAGCGCCCAGGGGGACCCACGAGCAGTACTTC
TRBJ1-1 | TRBV6-5 | 15 | NA | once | CASSYSRILNTEAFF | TGTGCCAGCAGTTACTCGCGAATTTTGAACACTGAAGCTTTCTTT
TRBJ1-5 | TRBV18 | 14 | TRBD1 | NA | CASSPGQPNQPQHF | TGTGCCAGCTCACCGGGACAGCCTAATCAGCCCCAGCATTTT
TRBJ1-2 | TRBV5-5 | 12 | NA | NA | CASSTRAYGYTF | TGTGCCAGCAGCACGAGGGCCTATGGCTACACCTTC
TRBJ1-2 | TRBV2 | 12 | NA | NA | CAIRRRDGGYTF | TGTGCCATTCGACGACGGGACGGTGGCTACACCTTC
TRBJ2-2 | TRBV2 | 12 | TRBD1 | NA | CASNRGTGELFF | TGTGCCAGTAACAGGGGAACCGGGGAGCTGTTTTTT
TRBJ2-1 | TRBV9 | 16 | TRBD2 | NA | CASSVGSGGDYNEQFF | TGTGCCAGCAGCGTAGGTAGCGGGGGGGATTACAATGAGCAGTTCTTC
TRBJ2-2 | TRBV5-1 | 15 | NA | NA | CASSDGISTTGELFF | TGCGCCAGCAGCGACGGGATCTCTACGACCGGGGAGCTGTTTTTT
TRBJ2-7 | TRBV4-3 | 14 | TRBD1 | few | CASSRYRGQGEQYF | TGCGCCAGCAGTCGCTACAGGGGGCAGGGCGAGCAGTACTTC
TRBJ1-1 | TRBV6-5 | 14 | TRBD1 | NA | CASIPGWGRGEAFF | TGTGCCAGCATCCCAGGTTGGGGCAGGGGGGAAGCTTTCTTT
TRBJ1-5 | TRBV7-2 | 15 | NA | once | CASSSDPGRNQPQHF | TGTGCCAGCAGCTCGGACCCAGGACGCAATCAGCCCCAGCATTTT
TRBJ1-3 | TRBV28 | 13 | NA | NA | CASSPGQRDTIYF | TGTGCCAGCAGCCCCGGACAGCGAGACACCATATATTTT
TRBJ1-4 | TRBV7-9 | 16 | NA | NA | CASSPGGGRTNEKLFF | TGTGCCAGCAGCCCGGGCGGGGGGAGAACTAATGAAAAACTGTTTTTT
TRBJ2-2 | TRBV29-1 | 12 | NA | NA | CSVDRLTGELFF | TGCAGCGTTGATAGGCTCACCGGGGAGCTGTTTTTT
TRBJ2-7 | TRBV5-1 | 14 | NA | NA | CASSSLGETYEQYF | TGCGCCAGCAGCTCCCTGGGGGAAACCTACGAGCAGTACTTC
TRBJ1-3 | TRBV27 | 16 | NA | NA | CASSLGLPKAGNTIYF | TGTGCCAGCAGTTTGGGGCTACCTAAGGCTGGAAACACCATATATTTT
TRBJ1-1 | TRBV28 | 14 | NA | NA | CASSLPARGTEAFF | TGTGCCAGCAGTTTACCCGCGCGGGGCACTGAAGCTTTCTTT
TRBJ1-6 | TRBV28 | 15 | NA | NA | CASSPRTLVNSPLHF | TGTGCCAGCAGTCCCAGGACTTTGGTGAATTCACCCCTCCACTTT
TRBJ2-1 | TRBV24-1 | 16 | NA | few | CATSGQQGGSYNEQFF | TGTGCCACCAGTGGCCAACAGGGTGGATCCTACAATGAGCAGTTCTTC
TRBJ2-2 | TRBV5-1 | 15 | NA | few | CASSLVGRGTGELFF | TGCGCCAGCAGCTTGGTAGGGCGCGGCACCGGGGAGCTGTTTTTT
TRBJ1-6 | TRBV30 | 13 | NA | few | CAWSVWDLDPLHF | TGTGCCTGGAGTGTATGGGACCTCGACCCCCTCCACTTT
TRBJ1-2 | TRBV19 | 14 | NA | NA | CASSIVGTSDGYTF | TGTGCCAGTAGTATAGTCGGGACATCTGATGGCTACACCTTC